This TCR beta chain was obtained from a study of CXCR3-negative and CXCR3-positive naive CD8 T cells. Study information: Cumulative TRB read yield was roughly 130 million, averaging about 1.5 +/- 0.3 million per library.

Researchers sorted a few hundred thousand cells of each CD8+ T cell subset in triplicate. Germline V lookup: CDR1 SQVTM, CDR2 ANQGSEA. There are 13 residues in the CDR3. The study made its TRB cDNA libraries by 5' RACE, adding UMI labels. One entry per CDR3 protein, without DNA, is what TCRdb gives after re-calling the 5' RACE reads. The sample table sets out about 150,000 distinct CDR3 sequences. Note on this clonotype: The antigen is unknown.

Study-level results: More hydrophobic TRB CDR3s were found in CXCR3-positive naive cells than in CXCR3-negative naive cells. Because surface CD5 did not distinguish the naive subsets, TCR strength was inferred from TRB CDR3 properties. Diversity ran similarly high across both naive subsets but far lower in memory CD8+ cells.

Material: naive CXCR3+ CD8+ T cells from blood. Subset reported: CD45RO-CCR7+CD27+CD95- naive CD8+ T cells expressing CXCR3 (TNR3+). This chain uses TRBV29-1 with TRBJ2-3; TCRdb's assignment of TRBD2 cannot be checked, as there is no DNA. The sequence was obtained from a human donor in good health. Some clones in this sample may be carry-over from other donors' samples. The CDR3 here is CSVVPAHTDTQYF.